This TCR beta chain originates from a study of CD8 T cells in ankylosing spondylitis. As regards this clonotype: Its target is unknown.

Preparation of TCR beta libraries was done by quantitative 5'-RACE with molecular barcodes. MiXCR was run by TCRdb on the 5' RACE reads, yielding one entry per CDR3 protein. This sample has some 800,000 distinct CDR3 sequences, with around 11% found just once. With 2 bases removed from V and 6 bases from J, the gap between germline ends came to 14 bases. The germline CDR1 and CDR2 sequences are ENHRY and SYGVKD. The CDR3 is 15 amino acids. Study-level findings and limits: As for the disease-linked clones, they showed a CD8+ phenotype and occurred at relatively low frequencies in peripheral blood. Roughly eight highly homologous variants made up a TCR beta motif, and this motif appeared characteristic of ankylosing spondylitis blood. Several of the motif variants were reported before in synovial fluid and blood from reactive arthritis.

J is TRBJ1-5 and V is TRBV10-3, with a weak D call TRBD1 (6 bases). The sample taken for sequencing was blood, either unsorted or a sorted T cell fraction (not recorded which). The sequence came from a male donor with ankylosing spondylitis. CDR3 region: CAISEGGGFSQPQHF. The CDR3 region has the DNA TGTGCCATCAGTGAGGGGGGCGGGTTTAGTCAGCCCCAGCATTTT.